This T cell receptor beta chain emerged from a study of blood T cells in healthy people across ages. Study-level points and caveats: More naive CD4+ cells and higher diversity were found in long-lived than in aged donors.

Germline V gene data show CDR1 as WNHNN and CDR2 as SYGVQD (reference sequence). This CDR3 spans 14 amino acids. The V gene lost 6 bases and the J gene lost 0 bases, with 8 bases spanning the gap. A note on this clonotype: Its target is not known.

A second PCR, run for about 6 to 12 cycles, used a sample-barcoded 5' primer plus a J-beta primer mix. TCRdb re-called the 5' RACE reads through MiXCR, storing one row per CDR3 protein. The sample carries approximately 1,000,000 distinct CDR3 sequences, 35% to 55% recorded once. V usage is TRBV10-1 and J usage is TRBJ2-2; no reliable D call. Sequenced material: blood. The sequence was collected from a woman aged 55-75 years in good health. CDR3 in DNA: TGCGCCAGCAGGGGTAGGGCGAACACCGGGGAGCTGTTTTTT. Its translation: CASRGRANTGELFF.